The sequence of this T cell receptor beta chain was determined in a study of memory CD4+ T cells and cytomegalovirus serostatus. On the study more broadly: Of the healthy Belgian adults, 8 to 10 were CMV seropositive and around 22 seronegative.

V was shortened by 5 bases and J by 4 bases, with 14 bases between the two germline ends. The CDR3 spans 15 residues. Germline CDR1 and CDR2: MNHEY and SVGAGI. Comment on this clone: Antigen unknown.

The sort gate was single viable CD3+CD4+CD8-CD45RO+ cells for memory CD4+ T cells. CMV serostatus came from serum IgG against pp150, pp28, p38, p52. Positive selection with CD4 microbeads enriched total CD4+ T cells. Study-wide findings and caveats: A US-trained random forest predicted CMV serostatus with median AUC roughly 0.9.

Repertoires were generated with immunoSEQ multiplex PCR, while TCRdb's copy carries only in-frame clones and drops some. In the table there are about 42,000 clones, 60% to 85% of which are singletons. The specimen was memory CD4+ T cells from blood. The rearrangement links TRBV6-5 to TRBJ1-4, with a tentative D call TRBD1 (5 bases). This clonotype was sampled from an adult in good health and CMV-seronegative. CDR3 in DNA: TGTGCCAGCAGTGGACCAGGGAAGGGTAATGAAAAACTGTTTTTT. It codes for CASSGPGKGNEKLFF.